Reported below is one TCR beta chain. The record originates from a study of blood T cell repertoires in COVID-19. On the study more broadly: Samples representing acute and convalescent COVID-19 were sourced from the United States, Italy and Spain.

Methods used by the authors: Reference gene primer amplification gave nucleated cell count estimates. TCRdb's copy holds only in-frame clones and misses some; the assay was immunoSEQ multiplex PCR. D and trimming come from the DNA, and the V and J calls and clone size come from that table. The table shows 70,000 or so clones, with around nine tenths occurring only once. Trimming pared 5 bases from V and 0 bases from J, leaving 18 bases between. The CDR3 sequence is 16 residues long. CDR1 and CDR2 (germline): SQVTM, ANQGSEA. This receptor was identified in a woman aged 18-35 years with acute or convalescent COVID-19. Sample: peripheral blood. This rearrangement joins TRBV29-1 to TRBJ2-3; possibly TRBD2 for D (6 bases). Here the CDR3 DNA reads TGCAGCGTTTATGGGGTAGCGGAACATAGCACAGATACGCAGTATTTT. The encoded protein is CSVYGVAEHSTDTQYF.